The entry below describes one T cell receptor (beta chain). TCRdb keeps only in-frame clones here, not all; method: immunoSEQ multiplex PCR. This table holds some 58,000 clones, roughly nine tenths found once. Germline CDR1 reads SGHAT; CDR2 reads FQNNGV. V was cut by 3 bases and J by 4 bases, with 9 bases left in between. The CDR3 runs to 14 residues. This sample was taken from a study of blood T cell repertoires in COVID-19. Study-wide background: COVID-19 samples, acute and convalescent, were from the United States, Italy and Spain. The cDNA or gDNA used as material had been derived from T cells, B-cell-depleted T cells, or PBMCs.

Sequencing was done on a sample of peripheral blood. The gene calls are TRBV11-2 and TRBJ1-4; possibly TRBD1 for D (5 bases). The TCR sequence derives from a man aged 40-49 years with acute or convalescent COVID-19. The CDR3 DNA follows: TGTGCCAGCAGCTTGACAGCCAATAATGAAAAACTGTTTTTT. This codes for CASSLTANNEKLFF.